This note documents a single T cell receptor (beta chain) sequence. Its antigen is not known. The entry originates in a study of T-cell reconstitution after alpha-beta-depleted transplantation in children. Findings and caveats of the study: Where some patients showed high TCRbeta diversity at day 60, it came from recipient T cells and thymic progenitors that had survived. A year post-transplant, T-cell counts and diversity derived mostly from newly produced T cells.

With V trimmed by 3 bases and J by 5 bases, 3 bases remained unmatched. Germline CDR1 and CDR2: LGHNA and YSLEER. The CDR3 consists of 13 residues. Unique molecular identifiers were incorporated into the prepared TCRbeta library. TCRdb re-called the PCR reads through MiXCR, storing one row per CDR3 protein. The data show about 420,000 distinct CDR3 sequences, roughly 17% seen once. Sequenced material: PBMCs, mostly from graft donor cells, taken 360 days after TCRalphabeta/CD19-depleted stem cell transplant. This receptor was identified in a boy less than two years old who had a stem cell transplant for Wiskott-Aldrich syndrome, so the T cells may come from the graft donor. The V and J genes are TRBV4-3 and TRBJ2-7, with 8 bases that match TRBD1. The CDR3 sequence: CASSQRQGNEQYF. Here the CDR3 DNA reads TGCGCCAGCAGCCAGAGACAGGGGAACGAGCAGTACTTC.